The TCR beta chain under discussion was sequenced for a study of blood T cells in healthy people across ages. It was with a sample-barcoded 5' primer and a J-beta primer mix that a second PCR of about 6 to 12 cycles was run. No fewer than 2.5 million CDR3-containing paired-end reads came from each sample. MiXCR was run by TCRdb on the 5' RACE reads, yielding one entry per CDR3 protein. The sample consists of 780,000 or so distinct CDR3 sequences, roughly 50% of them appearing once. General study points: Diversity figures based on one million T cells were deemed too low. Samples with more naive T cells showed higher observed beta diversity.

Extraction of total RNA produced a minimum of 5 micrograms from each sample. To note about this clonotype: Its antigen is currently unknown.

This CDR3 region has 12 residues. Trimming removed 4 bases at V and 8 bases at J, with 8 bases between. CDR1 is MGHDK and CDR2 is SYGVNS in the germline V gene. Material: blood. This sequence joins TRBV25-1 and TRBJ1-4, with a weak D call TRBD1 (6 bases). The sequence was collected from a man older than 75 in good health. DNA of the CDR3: TGTGCCAGCAGTGGCAGGGGCGAAAAACTGTTTTTT. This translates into CASSGRGEKLFF.